This passage covers 27 T cell receptor beta chains from one sample sequenced in a study of blood T cell repertoires in COVID-19. Profiling relied on immunoSEQ multiplex PCR, and the TCRdb table lists in-frame clones only, not all of them. The sample carries a few hundred thousand clones, around 90% recorded once. The sequenced material came from PBMCs or T cells enriched from blood (not recorded which). These receptors were collected from a man aged 25-45 years who had been exposed to COVID-19.

The genes are TRBV15 and TRBJ2-5; tentatively, D is TRBD2 (6 bases). CDR1 and CDR2 (germline): LNHNV, YYDKDF (reference sequence). The CDR3 length is 16 residues. The V end was cut by 0 bases, the J end by 2 bases, with 13 bases between. The CDR3 region has the DNA TGTGCCACCAGCAGAGAGGCAGGGAGGATGCAAGAGACCCAGTACTTC. Translating it yields CATSREAGRMQETQYF.

V gene TRBV3-1 (or the pseudogene TRBV3-2) combines with J gene TRBJ2-3; perhaps TRBD2 as D (7 bases). Germline assignment: CDR1 LGHDT and CDR2 YNNKEL (reference sequence). V gave up 4 bases and J gave up 6 bases, with 20 bases separating them. The CDR3 totals 16 residues. The CDR3 here is CASSPTSWGGRDTQYF. DNA of the CDR3: TGTGCCAGCAGCCCCACCTCGTGGGGGGGCAGGGATACGCAGTATTTT.

The J gene is TRBJ2-5, the V gene TRBV7-3; tentative D call: TRBD1 (5 bases). This CDR3 contains 15 residues. The germline gives CDR1 SGHTA, CDR2 FQGTGA. Deletions cut 2 bases from V and 5 bases from J, with 15 bases between. The CDR3 is CASSLLGVARETQYF. CDR3 nucleotides: TGTGCCAGCAGCTTATTAGGGGTAGCCCGGGAGACCCAGTACTTC.

The V call is TRBV5-4, the J call TRBJ2-3, with TRBD2 identical over 9 bases. Germline V CDR1 and CDR2: SGHNT, YYREEE (reference sequence). Trimming removed 4 bases from V and 5 bases from J; junction bases left unmatched: 11. This CDR3 has 16 residues. The DNA for the CDR3 is TGTGCCAGCAGCCTTGGACTAGCGAGGGAACTAGATACGCAGTATTTT. Translation: CASSLGLARELDTQYF.

The DNA of the CDR3 is TGTGCCAGCAGGCCGACTGTCACTGGAAACACCATATATTTT. This sequence encodes CASRPTVTGNTIYF. This rearrangement joins TRBV11-2 to TRBJ1-3; D remains unclear. V lost 6 bases and J 2 bases, leaving 11 bases between the germline ends. The CDR3 spans 14 residues. The germline V gene has CDR1 SGHAT and CDR2 FQNNGV.

The chain combines TRBV2 with TRBJ1-5, with 10 nucleotides matching TRBD1. V gave up 6 bases and J gave up 0 bases; unmatched junction bases: 14. Germline V gives CDR1 SNHLY, CDR2 FYNNEI. The CDR3 loop spans 19 amino acids. Written as DNA, the CDR3 is TGTGCCAGCAGCCCATACCACCTGACAGGGGGCCTTAGCAATCAGCCCCAGCATTTT. Protein: CASSPYHLTGGLSNQPQHF.

This clone was recorded only once. The CDR3 nucleotides read TGTGCCAGCAGTTTACAGCGGGGGGGGCAGTTCTTC. This translates into CASSLQRGGQFF. The gene calls are TRBV12-3 or TRBV12-4 and TRBJ2-1; TRBD2 aligns across 10 bases. V was pared by 2 bases and J by 12 bases, with 1 base of the junction left unmatched. The CDR3 sequence is 12 residues long.

The chain has TRBV7-9 and TRBJ1-5; the D gene is possibly TRBD1 (5 bases). This CDR3 spans 16 amino acids. V lost 1 base and J lost 0, with 10 bases in between. Germline V CDR1 and CDR2: SEHNR, FQNEAQ (reference sequence). The CDR3 reads CASSLDGGDSNQPQHF. The CDR3 DNA is TGTGCCAGCAGCTTAGATGGGGGGGATAGCAATCAGCCCCAGCATTTT. Full variable domain (rest looked up from reference TRBV7-9 and TRBJ1-5): DTGVSQNPRHKITKRGQNVTFRCDPISEHNRLYWYRQTLGQGPEFLTYFQNEAQLEKSRLLSDRFSAERPKGSFSTLEIQRTEQGDSAMYLCASSLDGGDSNQPQHFGDGTRLSIL.

This CDR3 is CASSLDRGNQPQHF. In DNA form, the CDR3 reads TGTGCCAGCAGCTTAGACCGGGGAAATCAGCCCCAGCATTTT. V is TRBV11-2 and J is TRBJ1-5; D unresolved. The germline gives CDR1 SGHAT, CDR2 FQNNGV. Trimming removed 0 bases at V and 4 bases at J, with 7 bases between. There are 14 residues in the CDR3.

J is TRBJ1-1 and V is TRBV5-1; 7 positions agree with TRBD1. The CDR3 extends over 14 amino acids. The germline V gene has CDR1 SGHRS and CDR2 YFSETQ. The V gene end was trimmed by 3 bases and the J gene end by 7 bases; junction bases not matched to a gene: 9. CDR3 sequence reads: CASSSGTDIGEAFF. The CDR3 DNA follows: TGCGCCAGCAGCTCCGGGACAGATATTGGTGAAGCTTTCTTT. Full variable domain (outside the CDR3, taken from reference TRBV5-1 and TRBJ1-1): KAGVTQTPRYLIKTRGQQVTLSCSPISGHRSVSWYQQTPGQGLQFLFEYFSETQRNKGNFPGRFSGRQFSNSRSEMNVSTLELGDSALYLCASSSGTDIGEAFFGQGTRLTVV.

The V gene is TRBV3-1 (or the pseudogene TRBV3-2), the J gene TRBJ1-1; 10 nucleotides align to TRBD1. V gave up 11 bases and J gave up 10 bases; unmatched junction bases: 19. The CDR3 contains 15 residues. Germline values: CDR1 LGHDT, CDR2 YNNKEL (reference sequence). For the CDR3, the DNA is TGTGCCGTTGGTAGTGAGACAACCGGGACAGGGGTAGCTTTCTTT. This gives the protein CAVGSETTGTGVAFF.

This chain joins TRBV6-4 and TRBJ1-2, with unresolved D. The germline V gene has CDR1 MRHNA and CDR2 SNTAGT. V was shortened by 8 bases and J by 1 base, with 11 bases between the two germline ends. The CDR3 sequence is 13 residues long. For the CDR3, the DNA is TGTGCCAGCGCCCCGGGAGTTAACTATGGCTACACCTTC. Its protein product is CASAPGVNYGYTF.

This clone was observed a single time. The gene calls are TRBV3-1 (or the pseudogene TRBV3-2) and TRBJ1-1, with unresolved D. Per germline, CDR1 LGHDT and CDR2 YNNKEL (reference sequence). The CDR3 runs to 15 residues. Between the trimmed V and J ends, which lost 3 bases and 6 bases, there was a span of 17 bases. This chain's CDR3 is CASSHPPSGRAEAFF. Here the CDR3 DNA reads TGTGCCAGCAGCCACCCCCCGAGTGGGCGAGCTGAAGCTTTCTTT.

This clone was recorded only once. V gene TRBV5-1 combines with J gene TRBJ2-3; D is ambiguous. The ends were cut back, 0 bases at V and 2 bases at J, with 4 bases in the middle. There are 13 residues in the CDR3. Germline CDR1 SGHRS, CDR2 YFSETQ. The CDR3 DNA reads TGCGCCAGCAGCTTGGAGCCCACAGATACGCAGTATTTT. Protein product: CASSLEPTDTQYF.

The chain carries TRBV16 and TRBJ1-4; D is ambiguous. Trimming pared 0 bases from V and 10 bases from J, leaving 6 bases between. The CDR3 loop spans 12 amino acids. Germline V gives CDR1 KGHSY, CDR2 FQNENV. This CDR3 reads CASSQSRGKLFF. The CDR3 bases are TGTGCCAGCAGCCAATCCCGGGGAAAACTGTTTTTT.

The CDR3 coding sequence is TGTGCCAGCAGTTACCCTACAGGGTCTAGAGGCTACACCTTC. As protein: CASSYPTGSRGYTF. The chain links TRBV6-2 or TRBV6-3 to TRBJ1-2; tentative D call: TRBD1 (6 bases). CDR1 is MNHEY and CDR2 is SVGEGT in the germline V gene. Deletions cut 2 bases from V and 8 bases from J, with 15 bases between. This CDR3 has 14 amino acids.

This clone occurred once. V is TRBV13 and J is TRBJ1-4; D is ambiguous. This CDR3 is built from 14 residues. V was clipped by 2 bases and J by 0 bases, with 4 bases between them. The V gene's germline CDR1 is PRHDT and CDR2 FYEKMQ (reference sequence). CDR3 nucleotides: TGTGCCAGCAGCTTAACGGCAACTAATGAAAAACTGTTTTTT. It translates to CASSLTATNEKLFF.

The chain combines TRBV2 with TRBJ2-5; 11 nucleotides match TRBD2. The V gene's germline CDR1 is SNHLY and CDR2 FYNNEI. This CDR3 has 14 residues. The junction had 2 bases not matched to a gene; V was cut back by 4 bases and J by 4 bases. Here the CDR3 DNA reads TGTGCCAGCAGTGGACTAGCGGGGAGAGAGACCCAGTACTTC. Protein: CASSGLAGRETQYF.

The J gene is TRBJ2-3, the V gene TRBV30; TRBD2 aligns across 10 bases. The CDR3 has 14 amino acids. The germline V gene encodes CDR1 GTSNPN and CDR2 SVGIG (reference sequence). The ends lost 0 bases at V and 11 bases at J; junction bases unmatched: 8. The CDR3 spells CAWSVTIASGGQYF. The CDR3, as DNA: TGTGCCTGGAGTGTAACCATCGCTAGCGGGGGGCAGTATTTT.

The chain combines TRBV4-1 with TRBJ2-5, with TRBD2 as a possible D gene (5 bases). The length of the CDR3 is 15 residues. Germline V gene sequence: CDR1 MGHRA, CDR2 YSYEKL. Trimming shortened V by 0 bases and J by 4 bases, and 12 bases separated the two germline ends. This CDR3 is CASSQDRLEVETQYF. CDR3 coding DNA: TGCGCCAGCAGCCAAGATCGCCTGGAGGTAGAGACCCAGTACTTC.

The CDR3 bases are TGTGCCGCCCCCGGGTTTTCAGGGGACTATAATTCACCCCTCCACTTT. This codes for CAAPGFSGDYNSPLHF. V usage is TRBV24-1 and J usage is TRBJ1-6, with D possibly TRBD1 on 6 matching bases. This CDR3 region has 16 residues. V lost 12 bases to trimming and J lost 3 bases, with 20 bases between them. The germline CDR1 and CDR2 sequences are KGHDR and SFDVKD.

V gene TRBV12-3 or TRBV12-4 combines with J gene TRBJ1-2; D remains unclear. The CDR3 contains 12 residues. Trimming cost V 8 bases and J 10 bases, with 17 bases left between them. CDR3 protein: CASGWSRSNYTF. In DNA form, the CDR3 reads TGTGCCAGCGGATGGAGCCGCTCAAACTACACCTTC.

The genes are TRBV14 and TRBJ2-5, with TRBD1 as a possible D gene (5 bases). The CDR3 spans 15 residues. V gave up 4 bases and J gave up 0 bases, with 12 bases separating them. Looked up from germline, CDR1 is SGHDN and CDR2 is FVKESK. CDR3 protein: CASSRVRGNQETQYF. Here the CDR3 DNA reads TGTGCCAGCAGCCGTGTTAGGGGTAACCAAGAGACCCAGTACTTC.

This chain links TRBV3-1 (or the pseudogene TRBV3-2) with TRBJ1-2; the D gene is possibly TRBD1 (6 bases). CDR1 is LGHDT and CDR2 is YNNKEL in the germline V gene (reference sequence). The CDR3 covers 16 residues. Trimming pared 5 bases from V and 1 base from J, leaving 17 bases between. DNA for the CDR3: TGTGCCAGCAGCGACGGACAGCCATATTTTAACTATGGCTACACCTTC. Protein sequence: CASSDGQPYFNYGYTF.

This sequence joins TRBV4-2 and TRBJ2-7; D is unclear. Germline CDR1 is LGHNA and CDR2 is YNFKEQ. The CDR3 spans 13 residues. Trimming stripped 6 bases from V and 5 bases from J, with 14 bases between. As DNA, the CDR3 is TGTGCCAGCAGTAGGCAACTAAGGAACGAGCAGTACTTC. It specifies CASSRQLRNEQYF.

The J gene is TRBJ1-3, the V gene TRBV9; D possibly corresponds to TRBD1 (6 bases). Looked up from germline, CDR1 is SGDLS and CDR2 is YYNGEE. The CDR3 contains 14 residues. Trimming left V 3 bases short and J 2 bases short, with 9 bases between. DNA of the CDR3: TGTGCCAGCAGCGAAACAGGGCCTGGAAACACCATATATTTT. It is translated as CASSETGPGNTIYF.

This clone has a single count. The J gene is TRBJ1-6, the V gene TRBV5-5; TRBD1 is a possible D gene (5 bases). Germline V gene data show CDR1 as SGHKS and CDR2 as YYEKEE (reference sequence). The CDR3 totals 14 residues. The ends were cut back, 2 bases at V and 9 bases at J, with 12 bases in the middle. The CDR3 nucleotides read TGTGCCAGCAGCTTCGCAGGGATGGGTTCACCCCTCCACTTT. Encoded protein: CASSFAGMGSPLHF.